The entry below describes one T cell receptor (beta chain). What it recognizes is unknown. The sample comes from a study of cytomegalovirus exposure and HLA in healthy donors. Looking at the study overall: An earlier analysis found under 130 million unique TCR beta sequences from around 180 million T cells.

PCR involved 60 Vbeta and 13 Jbeta primers. TCRdb's copy holds only in-frame clones and misses some; the assay was immunoSEQ multiplex PCR. The sample carries approximately 130,000 clones, around 83% recorded once. Study results and caveats: Sequencing probably produced one cluster of sequence variants that were highly shared. CMV serostatus was the sole immune exposure information available. One later analysis reportedly identified an Asian-associated ancestry cluster that showed fewer N-insertions than the roughly 600-donor mean.

V was pared by 3 bases and J by 6 bases, with 24 bases between. The CDR3 spans 17 residues. Germline V lookup: CDR1 MGHRA, CDR2 YSYEKL. This chain uses TRBV4-1 with TRBJ2-7; possibly TRBD2 for D (5 bases). The receptor's source is a girl between 2 and 10 years old in good health and CMV-seronegative. Sequenced material: PBMCs. CDR3 in amino acids: CASSHLPTGFDPLEQYF. In DNA, the CDR3 is TGCGCCAGCAGCCACCTACCAACGGGATTTGATCCTCTCGAGCAGTACTTC.